A single sample is the source of the 23 T cell receptor beta chains below, sequenced in a study of vaccination and CD4 T cells after COVID-19. Treatment defined: approximately 11-day PBMC culture with coronavirus spike peptide pools or control peptides (ViraFEST assay). Before the COVID-19 pandemic (2011-2018), CD4+ T cells were obtained from the unexposed donor. These TCRs are of unknown antigen specificity. An Oncomine TCR Beta short-read assay was used to sequence the DNA from cultured CD4+ T cells. TCRdb re-called the PCR reads through MiXCR, storing one row per CDR3 protein. Altogether roughly 5,400 distinct CDR3 sequences are present, around 34% being singletons, with the ten largest covering approximately 26%. Sequencing used CD4+ T cells from blood, cultured in vitro. The receptors derive from a human donor in good health.

This chain links TRBV6-5 with TRBJ2-3; TRBD1 agrees at 7 bases. Trimming cost V 0 bases and J 3 bases; bases outside gene matches: 6. The germline V gene encodes CDR1 MNHEY and CDR2 SVGAGI. This CDR3 spans 16 amino acids. CDR3 residues: CASSYSTGDNTDTQYF. The CDR3 region has the DNA TGTGCCAGCAGTTACTCAACAGGGGATAATACAGATACGCAGTATTTT.

The rearrangement links TRBV7-3 to TRBJ1-1; no definite D call. The ends were cut back, 2 bases at V and 6 bases at J, with 19 bases in the middle. The CDR3 has 16 residues. Germline assignment: CDR1 SGHTA and CDR2 FQGTGA. This chain's CDR3 is CASSLQGVKNGAEAFF. CDR3 coding DNA: TGTGCCAGCAGCTTACAAGGTGTCAAAAACGGGGCTGAAGCTTTCTTT.

This clonotype was counted between two and nine times. This rearrangement joins TRBV20-1 to TRBJ2-5, with 10 bases that match TRBD2. Germline CDR1 DFQATT, CDR2 SNEGSKA (reference sequence). There are 16 residues in the CDR3. The ends lost 2 bases at V and 1 base at J; junction bases unmatched: 7. The CDR3 loop is CSARPTGTSAQETQYF. CDR3 in DNA: TGCAGTGCTAGACCCACCGGGACTAGCGCCCAAGAGACCCAGTACTTC.

This clonotype was observed a handful of times. This chain connects TRBV27 to TRBJ2-1, with 15 bases matching TRBD2. This CDR3 is built from 16 residues. From germline, CDR1 is MNHEY and CDR2 SMNVEV (reference sequence). V shed 3 bases and J 8 bases; nucleotides not matched to a gene: 5. CDR3 nucleotide sequence: TGTGCCAGCAGTTTTAGGACTAGCGGGGGGGTACATGAGCAGTTCTTC. Translating gives CASSFRTSGGVHEQFF.

This clonotype was seen only a few times. The chain carries TRBV20-1 and TRBJ1-2; D remains ambiguous. V lost 3 bases to trimming and J lost 5 bases, with 13 bases between them. Germline V gene lookup returns CDR1 DFQATT and CDR2 SNEGSKA (reference sequence). The CDR3 loop spans 13 amino acids. Written as DNA, the CDR3 is TGCAGTGCTAGTCTAGAGGATGGTTATGGCTACACCTTC. Protein: CSASLEDGYGYTF.

A few counts support this clonotype. V is TRBV6-1 and J is TRBJ1-1; tentative D call: TRBD1 (6 bases). Germline-derived CDR1 and CDR2 are MNHNS and SASEGT. This CDR3 has 12 amino acids. Trimming stripped 2 bases from V and 8 bases from J, with 9 bases between. The CDR3 DNA reads TGTGCCAGCAGTGAACGGGGGCCCGAAGCTTTCTTT. Translating gives CASSERGPEAFF.

The V and J genes are TRBV7-3 and TRBJ2-1; D is unclear. Trimming left V 3 bases short and J 5 bases short, with 11 bases between. The CDR3 runs 14 residues. The germline V gene encodes CDR1 SGHTA and CDR2 FQGTGA. For the CDR3, the DNA is TGTGCCAGCAGCTTGGAGTATCCTCACAATGAGCAGTTCTTC. Its protein is CASSLEYPHNEQFF.

This clonotype was found a few times. The J gene is TRBJ2-7, the V gene TRBV6-1; tentatively, D is TRBD2 (6 bases). Looked up from germline, CDR1 is MNHNS and CDR2 is SASEGT. This CDR3 is 15 amino acids long. Trimming removed 4 bases at V and 4 bases at J, with 17 bases between. The CDR3 bases are TGTGCCAGCAGTGCCCCCTTAGCGGAGACGTACGAGCAGTACTTC. This encodes CASSAPLAETYEQYF.

This clonotype has a handful of counts. The chain has TRBV27 and TRBJ1-6, with D unresolved. Trimming stripped 5 bases from V and 7 bases from J, with 12 bases between. This CDR3 spans 14 amino acids. Germline V gene lookup returns CDR1 MNHEY and CDR2 SMNVEV (reference sequence). The DNA of the CDR3 is TGTGCCAGCAGTCCACCACGGCGGAATTCACCCCTCCACTTT. This encodes CASSPPRRNSPLHF.

The V gene is TRBV7-9, the J gene TRBJ1-1; D is unresolved. The CDR3 has 14 residues. Germline V CDR1 and CDR2: SEHNR, FQNEAQ (reference sequence). V was clipped by 1 base and J by 5 bases, with 11 bases between them. For the CDR3, the DNA is TGTGCCAGCAGCTTAGTGGGCGGGCGGACTGAAGCTTTCTTT. Translating gives CASSLVGGRTEAFF.

This clonotype was seen once. The chain employs TRBV7-9 and TRBJ1-3; unclear D gene. Germline V CDR1 and CDR2: SEHNR, FQNEAQ (reference sequence). The CDR3 has 16 amino acids. V shed 5 bases and J shed 8 bases, with 22 bases lying between them. The CDR3 coding sequence is TGTGCCAGCAGCCCGGGTGGGTCGCGCTCATGGGACACCATATATTTT. This encodes CASSPGGSRSWDTIYF.

The V gene is TRBV7-9, the J gene TRBJ2-2; D uncertain. V was trimmed by 5 bases and J by 1 base, leaving 5 bases between them. Germline loops: CDR1 SEHNR, CDR2 FQNEAQ (reference sequence). The CDR3 consists of 13 residues. CDR3 sequence reads: CASSPRNTGELFF. Here the CDR3 DNA reads TGTGCCAGCAGCCCTAGGAACACCGGGGAGCTGTTTTTT.

The chain links TRBV27 to TRBJ1-1, with 8 bases aligning to TRBD1. The CDR3 consists of 14 residues. Germline V CDR1 and CDR2: MNHEY, SMNVEV (reference sequence). The ends lost 7 bases at V and 0 bases at J; junction bases unmatched: 4. CDR3 coding DNA: TGTGCCAGCAAAACGGGACAGGTGAACACTGAAGCTTTCTTT. Translation: CASKTGQVNTEAFF.

The gene calls are TRBV29-1 and TRBJ2-2; maybe TRBD2 (5 bases). There are 15 residues in the CDR3. Germline V CDR1 and CDR2: SQVTM, ANQGSEA. The V end lost 4 bases, the J end lost 0 bases, and 12 bases lay between the germline ends. CDR3 bases: TGCAGCGTTGCCCCATGGACTGCGAACACCGGGGAGCTGTTTTTT. It yields the protein CSVAPWTANTGELFF.

About this clonotype itself: One end of the junction is discordant with germline, which a read error may explain. The rearrangement joins TRBV6-5 to TRBJ2-5; D call uncertain. Per the germline V gene, CDR1 is MNHEY and CDR2 is SVGAGI. The CDR3 contains 16 residues. The DNA of the CDR3 is TGTGCCAGCAGTTACGGGGTCGGGTCTTTCCAAGAAACCCAGTACTTC. Translation gives CASSYGVGSFQETQYF.

This clonotype has only a few counts. This chain connects TRBV21-1 to TRBJ1-5; no DNA check was done on the table's D call, TRBD1. TRBV21-1 is marked as a pseudogene. CDR3 length: 16 amino acids. CDR3 bases: TGTGCCAGCAGCAAATGGTGGATGGGGGGCAATCAGCCCCAGCATTTT. It yields the protein CASSKWWMGGNQPQHF.

This clonotype is labeled medium-sized. The genes are TRBV9 and TRBJ1-1; tentative D call: TRBD1 (6 bases). Germline V gene sequence: CDR1 SGDLS, CDR2 YYNGEE. The length of the CDR3 is 12 residues. V was clipped by 7 bases and J by 6 bases, with 13 bases between them. The CDR3 nucleotides are TGTGCCAGCGGGACAACCCCCCCTGAAGCTTTCTTT. Translating gives CASGTTPPEAFF.

By frequency in the sample, this clonotype is medium-sized. The chain is built from TRBV5-1 and TRBJ2-7; 10 bases agree with TRBD1. Germline CDR1 is SGHRS and CDR2 is YFSETQ. Trimming cost V 8 bases and J 6 bases; bases outside gene matches: 11. The CDR3 extends over 14 amino acids. CDR3 DNA sequence: TGCGCCAGTGAGTTAGGGACAGGGGCAGGCGAGCAGTACTTC. Protein sequence: CASELGTGAGEQYF.

V is TRBV5-6 and J is TRBJ1-5; D remains unclear. Per the germline V gene, CDR1 is SGHDT and CDR2 is YYEEEE. V was cut by 0 bases and J by 4 bases, with 11 bases left in between. The CDR3 is 15 amino acids. Here the CDR3 reads CASSLGGRSNQPQHF. The CDR3 DNA reads TGTGCCAGCAGCTTGGGAGGGCGATCTAATCAGCCCCAGCATTTT.

The chain uses TRBV6-1 and TRBJ2-7; D is unclear. V was pared by 4 bases and J by 2 bases, with 9 bases between. Germline-derived CDR1 and CDR2 are MNHNS and SASEGT. The CDR3 loop spans 13 amino acids. This CDR3 reads CASSGQKAYEQYF. The CDR3 nucleotides are TGTGCCAGCAGTGGGCAGAAGGCCTACGAGCAGTACTTC.

The V call is TRBV20-1, the J call TRBJ1-3; perhaps TRBD1 as D (5 bases). CDR1 and CDR2 (germline): DFQATT, SNEGSKA (reference sequence). V was clipped by 1 base and J by 8 bases, with 15 bases between them. The CDR3 extends over 14 amino acids. The CDR3 region is CSARGGTGVDTIYF. CDR3 bases: TGCAGTGCTAGAGGTGGGACCGGGGTGGACACCATATATTTT.

The chain joins TRBV30 to TRBJ2-2, with a possible D match to TRBD1 (6 bases). Germline V CDR1 and CDR2: GTSNPN, SVGIG (reference sequence). The CDR3 is 14 amino acids. Trimming left V 5 bases short and J 0 bases short, with 10 bases between. The CDR3 DNA reads as TGTGCCTGGGCCCAGGGGACGAACACCGGGGAGCTGTTTTTT. Protein sequence: CAWAQGTNTGELFF.

This clonotype ranks as medium-sized (0.01 to 0.1%). The gene calls are TRBV11-2 and TRBJ2-5; the D is unclear. The CDR3 contains 14 residues. The germline V gene has CDR1 SGHAT and CDR2 FQNNGV. Deletions cut 4 bases from V and 8 bases from J, with 17 bases between. CDR3 DNA: TGTGCCAGCAGCTACGCCGGCCAGCTAGACACCCAGTACTTC. Its translation: CASSYAGQLDTQYF.